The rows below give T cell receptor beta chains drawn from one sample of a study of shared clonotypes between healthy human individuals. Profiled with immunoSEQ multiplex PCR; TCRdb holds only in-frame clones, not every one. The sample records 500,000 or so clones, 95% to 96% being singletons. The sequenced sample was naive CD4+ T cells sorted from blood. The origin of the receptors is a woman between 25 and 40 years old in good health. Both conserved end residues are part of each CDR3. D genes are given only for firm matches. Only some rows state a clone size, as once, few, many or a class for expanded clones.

DNA: TGTGCCAGCTCACTAGACCGGGACAGAAACACAGATACGCAGTATTTT; CDR3: CASSLDRDRNTDTQYF; size: -; J: TRBJ2-3; D: TRBD1; V: TRBV18
DNA: TGCGCCAGCAGCTTGGGGGGACAGGCCTACGAGCAGTACTTC; CDR3: CASSLGGQAYEQYF; size: -; J: TRBJ2-7; D: TRBD1; V: TRBV5-1
DNA: TGCGCCAGCAGCACCCACGACAGCCAAGAGACCCAGTACTTC; CDR3: CASSTHDSQETQYF; size: -; J: TRBJ2-5; D: -; V: TRBV5-1
DNA: TGTGCCAGCGGGAGTGACAGGGTCGGGACTGAAGCTTTCTTT; CDR3: CASGSDRVGTEAFF; size: -; J: TRBJ1-1; D: TRBD1; V: TRBV6-1
DNA: TGCAGCGCCGAGCCCACCGACAGGGAGGCGTTCTTC; CDR3: CSAEPTDREAFF; size: -; J: TRBJ2-1; D: -; V: TRBV29-1
DNA: TGTGCCAGCAGCCTTCTCGGCAGGGGGCTTGCTAATGAAAAACTGTTTTTT; CDR3: CASSLLGRGLANEKLFF; size: -; J: TRBJ1-4; D: TRBD1; V: TRBV7-9
DNA: TGTGCCAGCACCAACGGGGCCCGAGAAGAGACCCAGTACTTC; CDR3: CASTNGAREETQYF; size: -; J: TRBJ2-5; D: -; V: TRBV5-6
DNA: TGTGCCATACTAGCGGGAGGCACAGATACGCAGTATTTT; CDR3: CAILAGGTDTQYF; size: -; J: TRBJ2-3; D: TRBD2; V: TRBV2
DNA: TGTGCCAGTAGTATTCTATATTCGCGGTATAGCACAGATACGCAGTATTTT; CDR3: CASSILYSRYSTDTQYF; size: -; J: TRBJ2-3; D: -; V: TRBV19
DNA: TGCGCCAGCAGCGCTCTACTTGGACCTGGAAACACCATATATTTT; CDR3: CASSALLGPGNTIYF; size: -; J: TRBJ1-3; D: -; V: TRBV4-1
DNA: TGTGCCAGCAGGGGGGGACAGGCGCACTACGAGCAGTACTTC; CDR3: CASRGGQAHYEQYF; size: -; J: TRBJ2-7; D: TRBD1; V: TRBV2
DNA: TGTGCCAGTAGTATCACTAGCGCCTACGAGCAGTACTTC; CDR3: CASSITSAYEQYF; size: -; J: TRBJ2-7; D: TRBD2; V: TRBV19
DNA: TGTGCCAGCAGCTTAACGGTAGGAGCAGATACGCAGTATTTT; CDR3: CASSLTVGADTQYF; size: once; J: TRBJ2-3; D: -; V: TRBV11-2
DNA: TGTGCCAGCTCAGAGACAGGGAAACCCTCCTATGGTGGCTACACCTTC; CDR3: CASSETGKPSYGGYTF; size: -; J: TRBJ1-2; D: TRBD1; V: TRBV18
DNA: TGTGCCAGCAGTTTCGGAGACAGGGATAGCGGCTACACCTTC; CDR3: CASSFGDRDSGYTF; size: -; J: TRBJ1-2; D: TRBD1; V: TRBV28
DNA: TGTGCCAGCAGTTTAGTCGATTTGGCAGGGGGCGGCTACACCTTC; CDR3: CASSLVDLAGGGYTF; size: -; J: TRBJ1-2; D: TRBD1; V: TRBV28
DNA: TGTGCCAGCAGTTTGTGGCGAGGTAGCGGGAGGTTCTACAATGAGCAGTTCTTC; CDR3: CASSLWRGSGRFYNEQFF; size: once; J: TRBJ2-1; D: TRBD2; V: TRBV27
DNA: TGCGCCAGCAGTTTTACAGGGTTTTCAGGCGAAAAACTGTTTTTT; CDR3: CASSFTGFSGEKLFF; size: -; J: TRBJ1-4; D: -; V: TRBV5-1
DNA: TGTGCCAGCAGCCTCAGGGGGCCGGGGGAAAAACTGTTTTTT; CDR3: CASSLRGPGEKLFF; size: -; J: TRBJ1-4; D: TRBD1; V: TRBV27
DNA: TGTGCCTGGAGTGTTTGGTCGGGGGAAGGGCAGCCCCAGCATTTT; CDR3: CAWSVWSGEGQPQHF; size: -; J: TRBJ1-5; D: -; V: TRBV30
DNA: TGTGCCACCAGCAGAGGACCGACGGACAGGGTCACCGGGGAGCTGTTTTTT; CDR3: CATSRGPTDRVTGELFF; size: -; J: TRBJ2-2; D: TRBD1; V: TRBV15
DNA: TGTGCCACCTCCCACGGGGGAAACTATGGCTACACCTTC; CDR3: CATSHGGNYGYTF; size: few; J: TRBJ1-2; D: -; V: TRBV11-2
DNA: TGTGCCTGGAGTCGGGGTAGCACAGATACGCAGTATTTT; CDR3: CAWSRGSTDTQYF; size: -; J: TRBJ2-3; D: -; V: TRBV30
DNA: TGTGCCAGCAGCCCTTGGCAGCTGAACACTGAAGCTTTCTTT; CDR3: CASSPWQLNTEAFF; size: -; J: TRBJ1-1; D: -; V: TRBV7-9
DNA: TGTGCCAGCAACCGACAGGAAGGGACTGAAGCTTTCTTT; CDR3: CASNRQEGTEAFF; size: -; J: TRBJ1-1; D: -; V: TRBV9
DNA: TGTGCCAGCAGTGGAGCGGGAGGGCGTAAGAATGAGCAGTTCTTC; CDR3: CASSGAGGRKNEQFF; size: -; J: TRBJ2-1; D: TRBD2; V: TRBV28
DNA: TGCGCCAGCAGTAGAGGGGCTAGCTTGGGAGATACGCAGTATTTT; CDR3: CASSRGASLGDTQYF; size: -; J: TRBJ2-3; D: -; V: TRBV10-1
DNA: TGTGCCAGCAGCTACCTAGCGGCCATAGGGAGGGATACGCAGTATTTT; CDR3: CASSYLAAIGRDTQYF; size: -; J: TRBJ2-3; D: TRBD2; V: TRBV11-1
DNA: TGTGCCAGCAGCTTGGGCAGGGGGTTCGGCACAGATACGCAGTATTTT; CDR3: CASSLGRGFGTDTQYF; size: -; J: TRBJ2-3; D: TRBD1; V: TRBV7-9
DNA: TGTGCCAGCAGTGCCCCTCGCCTGGATCAGCCCCAGCATTTT; CDR3: CASSAPRLDQPQHF; size: -; J: TRBJ1-5; D: -; V: TRBV6-1
DNA: TGTGCCAGCAGCTTAGATTCGACGGTCACAGATACGCAGTATTTT; CDR3: CASSLDSTVTDTQYF; size: -; J: TRBJ2-3; D: -; V: TRBV11-2